Listed below are T cell receptor beta chains from one sample, sequenced in a study of beta chain features in type 1 diabetes. Data came from immunoSEQ multiplex PCR; TCRdb stores just in-frame clones and leaves some out. The sample lists roughly 230,000 clones, more than 9% occurring once. Sequencing was performed on naive CD4+ T cells from blood. These receptors were taken from a woman under 30 in good health. CDR3s include the opening cysteine and the closing phenylalanine or tryptophan. Fields, in order: J gene, D gene, clone size, V gene, CDR3 protein, CDR3 DNA. A D gene is named only where the DNA matches it firmly. Clone size, where shown, is once, few, many, or a class for clones that have expanded.

j_call: TRBJ2-7; d_call: TRBD1; clone_size: few; v_call: TRBV4-2; cdr3_aa: CASSQGGTGGYEQYF; cdr3_nt: TGTGCCAGCAGCCAAGGGGGGACAGGGGGGTACGAGCAGTACTTC
j_call: TRBJ2-1; d_call: -; clone_size: -; v_call: TRBV11-2; cdr3_aa: CASSAQARATYNEQFF; cdr3_nt: TGTGCCAGCAGCGCGCAAGCCAGGGCGACCTACAATGAGCAGTTCTTC
j_call: TRBJ2-3; d_call: -; clone_size: few; v_call: TRBV5-1; cdr3_aa: CASSLVASTDTQYF; cdr3_nt: TGCGCCAGCAGCTTGGTGGCTAGCACAGATACGCAGTATTTT
j_call: TRBJ2-5; d_call: TRBD2; clone_size: few; v_call: TRBV5-1; cdr3_aa: CASSLGTSGTRQETQYF; cdr3_nt: TGCGCCAGCAGCCTGGGGACTAGCGGGACTCGTCAAGAGACCCAGTACTTC
j_call: TRBJ1-1; d_call: TRBD1; clone_size: -; v_call: TRBV2; cdr3_aa: CAIGQGAFTEAFF; cdr3_nt: TGTGCCATCGGACAGGGGGCTTTCACTGAAGCTTTCTTT
j_call: TRBJ2-5; d_call: TRBD2; clone_size: few; v_call: TRBV30; cdr3_aa: CAWNRRGREETQYF; cdr3_nt: TGTGCCTGGAACCGCCGCGGGAGGGAGGAGACCCAGTACTTC
j_call: TRBJ2-2; d_call: TRBD1; clone_size: few; v_call: TRBV5-4; cdr3_aa: CASSWGQGDTGELFF; cdr3_nt: TGTGCCAGCAGCTGGGGACAGGGCGACACCGGGGAGCTGTTTTTT
j_call: TRBJ1-1; d_call: -; clone_size: few; v_call: TRBV5-6; cdr3_aa: CASSWGGTGTFF; cdr3_nt: TGTGCCAGCAGCTGGGGGGGAACAGGGACTTTCTTT
j_call: TRBJ2-3; d_call: -; clone_size: few; v_call: TRBV4-2; cdr3_aa: CASSLVGTAATDTQYF; cdr3_nt: TGTGCCAGCAGCCTCGTAGGGACTGCTGCCACAGATACGCAGTATTTT
j_call: TRBJ1-2; d_call: TRBD1; clone_size: few; v_call: TRBV5-1; cdr3_aa: CASRGTGGIRNYGYTF; cdr3_nt: TGCGCCAGCAGGGGGACAGGGGGGATCCGTAACTATGGCTACACCTTC
j_call: TRBJ2-5; d_call: TRBD1; clone_size: few; v_call: TRBV5-1; cdr3_aa: CASSLAETGYQETQYF; cdr3_nt: TGCGCCAGCAGCTTGGCCGAGACAGGGTACCAAGAGACCCAGTACTTC
j_call: TRBJ1-1; d_call: -; clone_size: -; v_call: TRBV7-3; cdr3_aa: CASSPRAAEGVHTEAFF; cdr3_nt: TGTGCCAGCAGCCCCCGGGCAGCCGAGGGGGTCCACACTGAAGCTTTCTTT
j_call: TRBJ2-6; d_call: -; clone_size: many; v_call: TRBV18; cdr3_aa: CASLTRSGGKDVLTF; cdr3_nt: TGTGCCAGTCTCACCAGGAGCGGAGGAAAGGACGTCCTGACTTTC
j_call: TRBJ2-5; d_call: -; clone_size: -; v_call: TRBV9; cdr3_aa: CASSVDGGGETQYF; cdr3_nt: TGTGCCAGCAGCGTAGATGGGGGAGGAGAGACCCAGTACTTC
j_call: TRBJ2-5; d_call: -; clone_size: -; v_call: TRBV6-1; cdr3_aa: CASSELGDETQYF; cdr3_nt: TGTGCCAGCAGTGAATTGGGAGACGAGACCCAGTACTTC
j_call: TRBJ2-7; d_call: TRBD1; clone_size: few; v_call: TRBV10-2; cdr3_aa: CASSDRDRSSYEQYF; cdr3_nt: TGCGCCAGCAGCGACCGGGACAGGAGCTCCTACGAGCAGTACTTC
j_call: TRBJ2-1; d_call: -; clone_size: few; v_call: TRBV15; cdr3_aa: CATSRRPGVQFDNEQFF; cdr3_nt: TGTGCCACCAGCAGGAGACCAGGGGTACAGTTTGACAATGAGCAGTTCTTC
j_call: TRBJ1-2; d_call: -; clone_size: -; v_call: TRBV5-4; cdr3_aa: CASSSSRVDGYTF; cdr3_nt: TGTGCCAGCAGCTCGAGCAGGGTGGACGGCTACACCTTC
j_call: TRBJ1-1; d_call: -; clone_size: -; v_call: TRBV5-1; cdr3_aa: CASSLSPTLNTEAFF; cdr3_nt: TGCGCCAGCAGCTTGAGTCCCACACTGAACACTGAAGCTTTCTTT
j_call: TRBJ2-1; d_call: -; clone_size: few; v_call: TRBV6-1; cdr3_aa: CASRQQGSGNEQFF; cdr3_nt: TGTGCCAGCAGGCAACAGGGATCAGGCAATGAGCAGTTCTTC
j_call: TRBJ1-2; d_call: TRBD1; clone_size: -; v_call: TRBV6-4; cdr3_aa: CASSATTGTFYGYTF; cdr3_nt: TGTGCCAGCAGTGCTACGACAGGGACCTTCTATGGCTACACCTTC
j_call: TRBJ1-2; d_call: -; clone_size: -; v_call: TRBV2; cdr3_aa: CASSEGPREGYTF; cdr3_nt: TGTGCCAGCAGTGAGGGCCCACGGGAGGGCTACACCTTC